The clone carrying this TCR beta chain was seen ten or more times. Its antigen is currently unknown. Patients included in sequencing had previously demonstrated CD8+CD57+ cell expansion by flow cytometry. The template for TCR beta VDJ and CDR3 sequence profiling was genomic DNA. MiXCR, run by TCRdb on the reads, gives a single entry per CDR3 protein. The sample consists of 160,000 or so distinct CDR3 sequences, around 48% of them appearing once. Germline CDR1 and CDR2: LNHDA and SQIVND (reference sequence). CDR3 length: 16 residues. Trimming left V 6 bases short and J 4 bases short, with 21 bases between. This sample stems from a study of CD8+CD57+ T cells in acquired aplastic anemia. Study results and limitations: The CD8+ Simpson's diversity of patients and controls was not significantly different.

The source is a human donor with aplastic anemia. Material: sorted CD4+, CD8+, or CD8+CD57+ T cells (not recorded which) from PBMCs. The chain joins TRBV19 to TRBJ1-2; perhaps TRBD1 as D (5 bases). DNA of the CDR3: TGTGCCAGTAGAGCCCCAACAGGAGATCCTCTCTATGGCTACACCTTC. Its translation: CASRAPTGDPLYGYTF.